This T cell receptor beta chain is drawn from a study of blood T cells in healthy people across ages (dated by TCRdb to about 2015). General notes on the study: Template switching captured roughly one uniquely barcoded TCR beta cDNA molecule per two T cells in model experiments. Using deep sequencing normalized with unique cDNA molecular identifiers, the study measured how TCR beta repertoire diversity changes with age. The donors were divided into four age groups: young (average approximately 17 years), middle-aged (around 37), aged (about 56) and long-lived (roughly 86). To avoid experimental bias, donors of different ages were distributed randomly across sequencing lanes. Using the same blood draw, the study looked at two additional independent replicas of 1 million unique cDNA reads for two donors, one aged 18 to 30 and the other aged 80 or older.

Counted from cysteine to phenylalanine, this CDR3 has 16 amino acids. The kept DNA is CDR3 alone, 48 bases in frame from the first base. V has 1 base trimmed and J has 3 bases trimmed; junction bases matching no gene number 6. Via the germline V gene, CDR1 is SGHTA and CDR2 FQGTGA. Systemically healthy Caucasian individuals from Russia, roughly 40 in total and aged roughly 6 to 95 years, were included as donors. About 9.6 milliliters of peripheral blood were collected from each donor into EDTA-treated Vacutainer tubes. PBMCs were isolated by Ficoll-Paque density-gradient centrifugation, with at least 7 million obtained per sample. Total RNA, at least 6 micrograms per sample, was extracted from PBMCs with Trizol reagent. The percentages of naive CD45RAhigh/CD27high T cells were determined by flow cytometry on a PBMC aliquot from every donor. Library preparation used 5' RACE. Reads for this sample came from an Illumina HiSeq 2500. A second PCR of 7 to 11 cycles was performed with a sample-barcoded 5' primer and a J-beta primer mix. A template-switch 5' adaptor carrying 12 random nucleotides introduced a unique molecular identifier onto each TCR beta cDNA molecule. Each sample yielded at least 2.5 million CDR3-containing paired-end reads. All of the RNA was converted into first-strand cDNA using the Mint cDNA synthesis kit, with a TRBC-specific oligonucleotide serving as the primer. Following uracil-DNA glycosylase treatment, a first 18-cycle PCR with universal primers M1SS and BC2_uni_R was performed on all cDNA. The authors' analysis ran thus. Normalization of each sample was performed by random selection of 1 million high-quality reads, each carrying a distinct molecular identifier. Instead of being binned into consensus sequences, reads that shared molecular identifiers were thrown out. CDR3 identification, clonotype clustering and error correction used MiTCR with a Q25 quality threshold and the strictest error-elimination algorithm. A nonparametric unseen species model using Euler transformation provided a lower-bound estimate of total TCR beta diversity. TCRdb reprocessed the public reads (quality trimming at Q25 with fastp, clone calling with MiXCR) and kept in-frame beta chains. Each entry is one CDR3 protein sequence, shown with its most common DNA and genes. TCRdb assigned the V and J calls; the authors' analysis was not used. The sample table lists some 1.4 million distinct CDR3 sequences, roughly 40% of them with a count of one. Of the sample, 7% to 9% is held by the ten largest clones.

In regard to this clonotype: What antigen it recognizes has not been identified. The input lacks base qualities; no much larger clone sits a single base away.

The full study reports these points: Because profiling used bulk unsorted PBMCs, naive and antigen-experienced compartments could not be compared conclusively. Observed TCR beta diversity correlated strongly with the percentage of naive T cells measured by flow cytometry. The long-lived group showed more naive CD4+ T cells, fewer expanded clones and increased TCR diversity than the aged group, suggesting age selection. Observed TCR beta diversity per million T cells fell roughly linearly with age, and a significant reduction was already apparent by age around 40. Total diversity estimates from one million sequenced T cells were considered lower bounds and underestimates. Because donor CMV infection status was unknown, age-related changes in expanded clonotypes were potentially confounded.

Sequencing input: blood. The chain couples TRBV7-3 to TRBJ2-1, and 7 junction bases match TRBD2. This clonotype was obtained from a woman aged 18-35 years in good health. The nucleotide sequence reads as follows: TGTGCCAGCAGCTTAAGGGGGGGGATGCTCTACAATGAGCAGTTCTTC. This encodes CASSLRGGMLYNEQFF.